Presented here are 21 T cell receptor beta chains from one specimen sequenced in a study of graft-versus-host responses after intestinal transplantation listed by TCRdb under 2021. Library method: the immunoSEQ multiplex PCR assay. TCRdb took over this immuneACCESS table, retaining in-frame rearrangements with V and J assigned. Such tables are incomplete; in checked studies, under half of the missing clones stem from an unresolved V gene, and the remainder is unexplained. This sample gives about 15,000 clones in total; 70% to 85% of them show up just once. Roughly 3.8% of the sample rests with the top ten. Intraepithelial and lamina propria lymphocytes were isolated from graft specimens using dithiothreitol, EDTA incubations and collagenase D digestion. The specimen was ileum tissue, collected 14 days after transplant. These receptors were collected from a human patient who received an intestinal transplant, so some T cells may come from the graft donor.

The chain links TRBV5-1 to TRBJ1-1; D may be TRBD1 (6 bases). Germline values: CDR1 SGHRS, CDR2 YFSETQ. The CDR3 spans 15 residues. Trimming took off 3 bases at V and 0 bases at J, with 12 bases between the two ends. CDR3 amino acids: CASSSGATVNTEAFF. CDR3 nucleotide sequence: TGCGCCAGCAGCTCAGGGGCCACGGTGAACACTGAAGCTTTCTTT. Full variable domain (remainder filled in from reference TRBV5-1 and TRBJ1-1): KAGVTQTPRYLIKTRGQQVTLSCSPISGHRSVSWYQQTPGQGLQFLFEYFSETQRNKGNFPGRFSGRQFSNSRSEMNVSTLELGDSALYLCASSSGATVNTEAFFGQGTRLTVV.

The chain uses TRBV4-1 and TRBJ1-1, with D possibly TRBD1 on 5 matching bases. The V end was cut by 7 bases, the J end by 7 bases, with 16 bases between. The germline CDR1 and CDR2 sequences are MGHRA and YSYEKL. The CDR3 totals 13 residues. The CDR3 nucleotides read TGCGCCAGCATGGGGCCAAGGACGGATGAAGCTTTCTTT. It encodes CASMGPRTDEAFF.

This rearrangement joins TRBV6-6 to TRBJ2-6; possible D gene TRBD1, 7 bases. This CDR3 has 15 amino acids. With 5 bases removed from V and 5 bases from J, the gap between germline ends came to 13 bases. Germline V lookup: CDR1 MNHNY, CDR2 SVGAGI (reference sequence). The CDR3 region is CASSNDRDWANVLTF. The CDR3 coding sequence is TGTGCCAGCAGTAACGACAGGGACTGGGCCAACGTCCTGACTTTC.

V usage is TRBV7-9 and J usage is TRBJ2-2; D is possibly TRBD2 (5 bases). V gave up 7 bases and J gave up 1 base, with 13 bases separating them. The germline CDR1 and CDR2 sequences are SEHNR and FQNEAQ (reference sequence). The CDR3 has 15 amino acids. The CDR3 DNA sequence: TGTGCCAGCACCATAGGGAGAGGGAACACCGGGGAGCTGTTTTTT. This codes for CASTIGRGNTGELFF.

By sample share, this clone is medium-sized (0.01 to 0.1%). The J gene is TRBJ1-6, the V gene TRBV4-2; a weak D match, TRBD1 (5 bases). The V end lost 0 bases, the J end lost 9 bases, and 21 bases lay between the germline ends. Germline lookup yields CDR1 LGHNA and CDR2 YNFKEQ. There are 18 residues in the CDR3. DNA for the CDR3: TGTGCCAGCAGCCAAGATTCCTGGGGTGCAGGGTTAAGTTCACCCCTCCACTTT. Its translation is CASSQDSWGAGLSSPLHF.

This chain links TRBV29-1 with TRBJ2-5; tentatively, D is TRBD2 (5 bases). The end of the DNA fits TRBJ2-7 better, so the J call may be wrong. CDR3 length: 15 residues. Germline V gives CDR1 SQVTM, CDR2 ANQGSEA. The DNA of the CDR3 is TGCAGCGTTGAAGATTGGAGCGGAAGCTCCTACGAGCAGTACTTC. Protein: CSVEDWSGSSYEQYF.

The V gene is TRBV4-2, the J gene TRBJ1-2; D uncertain. The CDR3 loop spans 15 amino acids. Germline assignment: CDR1 LGHNA and CDR2 YNFKEQ. V lost 0 bases, J lost 6 bases, and 14 bases lay in between. The CDR3: CASSQDKRGMDGYTF. CDR3 bases: TGTGCCAGCAGCCAAGATAAGAGAGGGATGGATGGCTACACCTTC.

CDR3 sequence: CASNHREEQFF. The CDR3 nucleotides are TGTGCCAGTAACCATAGGGAGGAGCAGTTCTTC. The chain recombines TRBV19 with TRBJ2-1, with D tentatively TRBD2 (5 bases). The ends were cut back, 7 bases at V and 10 bases at J, with 11 bases in the middle. In germline, CDR1 is LNHDA, CDR2 SQIVND (reference sequence). The CDR3 has 11 amino acids.

The V and J genes are TRBV11-2 and TRBJ1-2, with D perhaps TRBD1 (6 bases). Germline assignment: CDR1 SGHAT and CDR2 FQNNGV. Trimming removed 5 bases from V and 0 bases from J, with 19 bases in between. The CDR3 is 17 amino acids. CDR3 loop: CASSTSFGQLPNYGYTF. The CDR3, as DNA: TGTGCCAGCAGCACATCGTTCGGACAGCTACCTAACTATGGCTACACCTTC. The full variable domain, its missing parts supplied by reference TRBV11-2 and TRBJ1-2, is EAGVAQSPRYKIIEKRQSVAFWCNPISGHATLYWYQQILGQGPKLLIQFQNNGVVDDSQLPKDRFSAERLKGVDSTLKIQPAKLEDSAVYLCASSTSFGQLPNYGYTFGSGTRLTVV.

V is TRBV5-1 and J is TRBJ1-4, with a tentative D call TRBD1 (6 bases). The V gene lost 3 bases and the J gene lost 3 bases, with 12 bases spanning the gap. This CDR3 contains 15 residues. Germline V gene sequence: CDR1 SGHRS, CDR2 YFSETQ. CDR3 sequence (DNA): TGCGCCAGCAGCTCCACAGGGACGGCTAATGAAAAACTGTTTTTT. Translated: CASSSTGTANEKLFF.

The chain uses TRBV5-4 and TRBJ2-7; D not certain. Germline values: CDR1 SGHNT, CDR2 YYREEE (reference sequence). Trimming removed 0 bases at V and 5 bases at J, with 15 bases between. CDR3 length: 15 residues. The CDR3 protein is CASSLGPGFSDEQYF. For the CDR3, the DNA is TGTGCCAGCAGCTTGGGGCCTGGGTTCTCGGACGAGCAGTACTTC.

V gene TRBV7-3 combines with J gene TRBJ2-5; 9 nucleotides align to TRBD1. The CDR3 sequence is 14 residues long. Germline assignment: CDR1 SGHTA and CDR2 FQGTGA. V trimming: 3 bases; J trimming: 5 bases; junction bases outside the gene matches: 4. In nucleotides, the CDR3 is TGTGCCAGCAGCTTGACAGGGGGAGGGGAGACCCAGTACTTC. Residues: CASSLTGGGETQYF.

V and J are TRBV2 and TRBJ2-2; tentatively, D is TRBD1 (5 bases). Germline V gene lookup returns CDR1 SNHLY and CDR2 FYNNEI. The CDR3 has 13 amino acids. Between the trimmed V and J ends, which lost 4 bases and 6 bases, there was a span of 9 bases. CDR3 amino acids: CASSGGEAGELFF. CDR3 DNA: TGTGCCAGCAGTGGGGGCGAGGCCGGGGAGCTGTTTTTT.

The chain employs TRBV29-1 and TRBJ2-7; the D gene is possibly TRBD2 (5 bases). The CDR3 has 12 residues. Germline values: CDR1 SQVTM, CDR2 ANQGSEA. V was cut by 4 bases and J by 2 bases, with 9 bases left in between. CDR3 nucleotides: TGCAGCGTTGGGACTTATACCTACGAGCAGTACTTC. It yields the protein CSVGTYTYEQYF.

The genes are TRBV7-3 and TRBJ2-2; D gene uncertain. Trimming left V 5 bases short and J 5 bases short, with 15 bases between. CDR1 and CDR2 (germline): SGHTA, FQGTGA. CDR3 length: 15 residues. CDR3 nucleotides: TGTGCCAGCAGCAGCCGGGTGGGATTAACCGGGGAGCTGTTTTTT. It translates to CASSSRVGLTGELFF.

This rearrangement joins TRBV7-9 to TRBJ1-1; 8 bases are a match to TRBD1. The germline CDR1 and CDR2 sequences are SEHNR and FQNEAQ (reference sequence). The CDR3 has 15 amino acids. V shed 5 bases, J shed 0 bases, and the junction held 5 bases outside the gene matches. The CDR3 spells CASSPWTGLNTEAFF. The CDR3 DNA reads TGTGCCAGCAGCCCCTGGACAGGGTTGAACACTGAAGCTTTCTTT.

This clone was seen once. V usage is TRBV6-1 and J usage is TRBJ2-4; 7 nucleotides align to TRBD2. Losses at the gene ends were 0 bases for V and 5 bases for J; bases not matched to a gene: 4. This CDR3 contains 15 residues. In germline, CDR1 is MNHNS, CDR2 SASEGT. The CDR3 spells CASSEALRGENIQYF. As DNA, the CDR3 is TGTGCCAGCAGTGAAGCGCTTCGGGGGGAAAACATTCAGTACTTC.

CDR3 in amino acids: CAWSRKDSLNEKLFF. The CDR3 DNA follows: TGTGCCTGGAGTCGTAAGGACAGCCTTAATGAAAAACTGTTTTTT. The V call is TRBV30, the J call TRBJ1-4, with D possibly matching TRBD1 (6 bases). V lost 2 bases and J 4 bases, leaving 14 bases between the germline ends. This CDR3 has 15 amino acids. Germline lookup yields CDR1 GTSNPN and CDR2 SVGIG (reference sequence).

The chain links TRBV6-6 to TRBJ2-2; 11 bases match TRBD2. Trimming took 6 bases from V and 1 from J; bases not matched to a gene: 1. The CDR3 consists of 15 residues. The germline V gene encodes CDR1 MNHNY and CDR2 SVGAGI (reference sequence). This CDR3 is CASSLAGGNTGELFF. DNA for the CDR3: TGTGCCAGCAGCCTAGCGGGGGGGAACACCGGGGAGCTGTTTTTT.

This clone has just a few counts. The V and J genes are TRBV5-1 and TRBJ2-7; 8 bases are shared with TRBD1. Per germline, CDR1 SGHRS and CDR2 YFSETQ. The CDR3 length is 13 residues. Trimming removed 5 bases from V and 6 bases from J; junction bases left unmatched: 7. CDR3 coding DNA: TGCGCCAGCAGTATCGGACAGGGCGGCGAGCAGTACTTC. It codes for CASSIGQGGEQYF.

The chain is built from TRBV19 and TRBJ1-1; a possible D gene is TRBD1 (5 bases). This CDR3 has 15 amino acids. In germline, CDR1 is LNHDA, CDR2 SQIVND (reference sequence). The germline V and J ends were trimmed by 5 bases and 2 bases, with 15 bases remaining between them. The CDR3 DNA sequence: TGTGCCAGTAGTTCCCCTAGGGGAGGAAACACTGAAGCTTTCTTT. This sequence encodes CASSSPRGGNTEAFF.